This TCR beta chain appears in the sequencing data of a study of CD8 T cells in ankylosing spondylitis listed by TCRdb under 2017. Describing the broader study: The study set out to find disease-linked TCR variants by profiling T cell receptor beta repertoires in ankylosing spondylitis patients and healthy donors. Peripheral blood was sampled, and synovial fluid was also collected from ankylosing spondylitis patients. The full study cohort was made up of about 25 ankylosing spondylitis patients and more than 90 healthy donors. Study-level results and caveats: Some of the motif variants had been reported before in the synovial fluid and blood of reactive arthritis patients, a finding that suggests common disease-initiation mechanisms. The disease-linked clones were reported as significantly enriched in matched synovial fluid samples from ankylosing spondylitis patients. The disease-linked clones showed a CD8+ phenotype and occurred at relatively low frequencies in peripheral blood. A TCR beta motif of about eight highly homologous amino acid variants appeared characteristic of blood from ankylosing spondylitis patients.

There are 13 amino acids in the CDR3, from cysteine to phenylalanine inclusive. Only CDR3 DNA is held: 39 bases, read in frame from base 1. The germline V gene (reference sequence) supplies CDR1 GTSNPN and CDR2 SVGIG. Trimming removed 1 base from V and 1 base from J, leaving 8 bases between the germline ends. Sequenced using an Illumina HiSeq 2500. TCR beta libraries were prepared by quantitative 5'-RACE with molecular barcodes. In the paper's pipeline: Disease-linked TCR variants were identified with a new computational method built on a probabilistic model of VDJ rearrangement. TCRdb ran its own pipeline on the public reads, namely fastp trimming at Q25 and MiXCR clone calling, and kept in-frame beta chains. Rows are combined by CDR3 protein, so each entry shows the most common genes and DNA. The V and J calls and clone size come from TCRdb's table, not from the authors' own analysis. For this sample there are more than 100,000 distinct CDR3 sequences; about 15% appear just once. 33% of the sample is held by the ten biggest clonotypes.

Comment on this clonotype: Its antigen is not yet known. No much larger clone exists at a distance of one base, and base qualities are not known.

The TCR sequence derives from a male donor with ankylosing spondylitis. The V and J genes are TRBV30 and TRBJ2-7, and TRBD2 may be the D gene, going by 6 matching bases. The sequenced material came from blood, either unsorted or a sorted T cell fraction (not recorded which). The nucleotide sequence is TGTGCCTGGAGTGGGGGGGTTTCCTACGAGCAGTACTTC. It translates to CAWSGGVSYEQYF.